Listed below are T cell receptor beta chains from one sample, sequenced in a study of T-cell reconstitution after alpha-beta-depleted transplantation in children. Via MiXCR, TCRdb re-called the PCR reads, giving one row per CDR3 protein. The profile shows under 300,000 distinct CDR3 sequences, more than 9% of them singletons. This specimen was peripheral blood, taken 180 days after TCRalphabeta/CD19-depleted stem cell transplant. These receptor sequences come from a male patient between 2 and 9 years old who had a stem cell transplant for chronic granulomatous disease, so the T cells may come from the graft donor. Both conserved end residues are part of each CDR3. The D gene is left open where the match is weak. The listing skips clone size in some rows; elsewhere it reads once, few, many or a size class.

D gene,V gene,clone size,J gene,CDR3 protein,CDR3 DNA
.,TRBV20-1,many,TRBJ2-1,CSAAVGTMYNEQFF,TGCAGTGCTGCGGTCGGGACGATGTACAATGAGCAGTTCTTC
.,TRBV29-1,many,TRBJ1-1,CSVQMNTEAFF,TGCAGCGTTCAAATGAACACTGAAGCTTTCTTT
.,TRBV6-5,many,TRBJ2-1,CASSYKVGAGNEQFF,TGTGCCAGCAGTTATAAGGTGGGAGCGGGCAATGAGCAGTTCTTC
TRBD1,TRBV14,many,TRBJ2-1,CASSTRGQGKNEQFF,TGTGCCAGCAGCACCCGTGGACAGGGGAAGAATGAGCAGTTCTTC
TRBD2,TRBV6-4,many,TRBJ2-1,CASSDSSGSYNEQFF,TGTGCCAGCAGTGACTCTAGCGGGTCCTACAATGAGCAGTTCTTC
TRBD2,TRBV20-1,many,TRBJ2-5,CSARDRPPGLVFETQYF,TGCAGTGCTAGAGATCGCCCCCCCGGACTAGTGTTTGAGACCCAGTACTTC
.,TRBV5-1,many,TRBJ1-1,CASSDSNTEAFF,TGCGCCAGCAGCGACAGTAACACTGAAGCTTTCTTT
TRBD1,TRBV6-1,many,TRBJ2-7,CASTLNRGSGEQYF,TGTGCCAGCACCCTAAACAGGGGATCGGGCGAGCAGTACTTC
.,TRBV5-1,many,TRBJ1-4,CASSRDLTNEKLFF,TGCGCCAGCAGCCGGGATCTAACTAATGAAAAACTGTTTTTT
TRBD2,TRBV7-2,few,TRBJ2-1,CASKEREGLYEQFF,TGTGCCAGTAAAGAGCGGGAGGGCCTATATGAGCAGTTCTTC
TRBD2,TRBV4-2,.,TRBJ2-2,CASSRTSGGAKTGELFF,TGTGCCAGCAGCCGAACTAGCGGGGGGGCTAAAACCGGGGAGCTGTTTTTT
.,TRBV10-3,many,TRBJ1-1,CATARVGQTEFTEAFF,TGTGCCACCGCCCGGGTCGGGCAGACTGAGTTCACTGAAGCTTTCTTT
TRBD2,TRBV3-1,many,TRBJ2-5,CASSQDAVAGGTQYF,TGTGCCAGCAGCCAAGATGCGGTAGCGGGAGGGACCCAGTACTTC
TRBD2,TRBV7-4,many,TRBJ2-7,CASSLGLAGVSEQYF,TGTGCCAGCAGCTTAGGGCTAGCGGGAGTATCCGAGCAGTACTTC
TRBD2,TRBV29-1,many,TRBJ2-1,CSTRGVGAGGFTEQFF,TGCAGCACCCGAGGGGTCGGGGCGGGAGGTTTCACCGAGCAGTTCTTC
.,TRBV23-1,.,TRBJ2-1,CASREGPSCYNEQFF,TGCGCCAGCAGAGAGGGACCGTCCTGCTACAATGAGCAGTTCTTC
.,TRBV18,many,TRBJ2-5,CASSPVKNSAQETQYF,TGTGCCAGCTCACCGGTGAAGAACAGCGCCCAAGAGACCCAGTACTTC
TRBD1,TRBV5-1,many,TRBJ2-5,CASSYRGLSETQYF,TGCGCCAGCAGCTACAGGGGGCTCTCGGAGACCCAGTACTTC
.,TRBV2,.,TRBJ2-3,CASSELGAVDTQYF,TGTGCCAGCAGTGAACTAGGTGCGGTAGATACGCAGTATTTT
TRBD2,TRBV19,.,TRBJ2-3,CASSPTGTSRTDTQYF,TGTGCCAGTAGTCCGACCGGGACTAGCCGCACAGATACGCAGTATTTT
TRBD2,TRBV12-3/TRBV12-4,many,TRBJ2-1,CASSTPTSGIDNEQFF,TGTGCCAGCAGTACCCCGACTAGCGGGATCGATAATGAGCAGTTCTTC
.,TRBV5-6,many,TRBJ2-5,CASSLEAGQETQYF,TGTGCCAGCAGCTTGGAGGCAGGGCAAGAGACCCAGTACTTC
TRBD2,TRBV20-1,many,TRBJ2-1,CSAREKVAGNEQFF,TGCAGTGCTAGAGAAAAGGTAGCGGGAAATGAGCAGTTCTTC
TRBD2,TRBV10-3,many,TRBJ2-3,CAISAGGGTDTQYF,TGTGCCATCAGTGCGGGGGGAGGAACAGATACGCAGTATTTT
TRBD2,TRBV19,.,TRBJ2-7,CASSLSGRSSEQYF,TGTGCCAGTAGCCTCAGCGGGAGGTCCTCCGAGCAGTACTTC
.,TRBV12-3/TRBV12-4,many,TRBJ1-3,CASSPTQWGSGNTIYF,TGTGCCAGCAGTCCTACTCAGTGGGGCTCCGGAAACACCATATATTTT
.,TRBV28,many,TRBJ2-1,CASSSPPGHAGTVGHEQFF,TGTGCCAGCAGTTCCCCCCCGGGACATGCCGGGACTGTAGGCCATGAGCAGTTCTTC
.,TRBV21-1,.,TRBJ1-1,CASSKGQVPGGTEAFF,TGTGCCAGCAGCAAAGGGCAGGTCCCGGGGGGCACTGAAGCTTTCTTT
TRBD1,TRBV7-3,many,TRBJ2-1,CASSLTKTYTGTGDMDEQFF,TGTGCCAGCAGCTTAACGAAAACTTACACCGGGACAGGGGATATGGATGAGCAGTTCTTC
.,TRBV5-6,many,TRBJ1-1,CASSPGVGTEAFF,TGTGCCAGCAGCCCCGGGGTCGGTACTGAAGCTTTCTTT
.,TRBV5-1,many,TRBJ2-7,CASRDSGYEQYF,TGCGCCAGCAGGGACAGTGGCTACGAGCAGTACTTC
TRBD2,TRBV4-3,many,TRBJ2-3,CASSLGGGTSTDTQYF,TGCGCCAGCAGCCTCGGGGGGGGGACTAGCACAGATACGCAGTATTTT
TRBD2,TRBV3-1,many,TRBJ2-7,CASSRRLAGGSGEQYF,TGTGCCAGCAGCCGTAGGCTAGCGGGAGGTTCGGGGGAGCAGTACTTC
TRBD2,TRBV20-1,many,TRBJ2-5,CSASRTSRETQYF,TGCAGTGCTAGCAGGACTAGCAGGGAGACCCAGTACTTC
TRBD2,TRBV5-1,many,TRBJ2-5,CASTLAGVQETQYF,TGCGCCAGTACCCTAGCGGGAGTTCAAGAGACCCAGTACTTC
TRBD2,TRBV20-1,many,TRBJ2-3,CSARAPPGLGRGGDTQYF,TGCAGTGCTAGAGCACCCCCCGGACTAGGGCGTGGAGGAGATACGCAGTATTTT
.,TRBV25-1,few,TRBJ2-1,CASSDRVEINEQFF,TGTGCCAGCAGTGACAGGGTAGAGATCAATGAGCAGTTCTTC
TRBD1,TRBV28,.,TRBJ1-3,CASRKTGFGNTIYF,TGTGCCAGCAGAAAGACAGGGTTCGGAAACACCATATATTTT
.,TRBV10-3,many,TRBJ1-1,CAISEGIGGWNTEAFF,TGTGCCATCAGTGAGGGTATCGGGGGCTGGAACACTGAAGCTTTCTTT
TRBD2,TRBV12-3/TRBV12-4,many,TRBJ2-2,CASSRGTSGRGELFF,TGTGCCAGCAGCCGTGGGACTAGCGGGAGGGGGGAGCTGTTTTTT
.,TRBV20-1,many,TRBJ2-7,CSAPRTASSYEQYF,TGCAGTGCTCCCAGGACCGCCAGCTCCTACGAGCAGTACTTC
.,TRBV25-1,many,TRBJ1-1,CASSARGGTEAFF,TGTGCCAGCAGTGCGAGGGGGGGAACTGAAGCTTTCTTT
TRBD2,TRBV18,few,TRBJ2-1,CASSPALADNEQFF,TGTGCCAGCTCACCAGCACTAGCGGACAATGAGCAGTTCTTC
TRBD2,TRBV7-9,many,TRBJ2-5,CASSVGLAGGLETQYF,TGTGCCAGCAGCGTGGGACTAGCGGGGGGGCTAGAGACCCAGTACTTC
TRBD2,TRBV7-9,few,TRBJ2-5,CASSDRGAGEETQYF,TGTGCCAGCAGCGACCGGGGAGCGGGGGAAGAGACCCAGTACTTC
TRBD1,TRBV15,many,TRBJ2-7,CATSGTGAHEQYF,TGTGCCACCAGCGGGACAGGGGCCCACGAGCAGTACTTC
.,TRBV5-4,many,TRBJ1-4,CASSFGGLPSTNEKLFF,TGTGCCAGCAGCTTTGGGGGCTTGCCTTCAACTAATGAAAAACTGTTTTTT
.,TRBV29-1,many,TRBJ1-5,CSVEQGTSNQPQHF,TGCAGCGTTGAACAGGGGACTAGCAATCAGCCCCAGCATTTT
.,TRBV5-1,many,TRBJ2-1,CASSGTGDRYNEQFF,TGCGCCAGCAGTGGGACCGGAGACAGATACAATGAGCAGTTCTTC
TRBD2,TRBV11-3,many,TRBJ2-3,CASSLGGRPRTDTQYF,TGTGCCAGCAGCTTGGGCGGGAGACCCCGCACAGATACGCAGTATTTT
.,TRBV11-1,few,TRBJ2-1,CASSLRDTYNEQFF,TGTGCCAGCAGCTTAAGGGACACTTACAATGAGCAGTTCTTC
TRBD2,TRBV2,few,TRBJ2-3,CASRRTSGSSDTQYF,TGTGCCAGCAGACGGACTAGCGGGAGTTCAGATACGCAGTATTTT
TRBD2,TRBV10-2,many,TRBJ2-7,CASSDPSGGNYLEQYF,TGCGCCAGCAGTGACCCCTCGGGAGGCAACTACCTCGAGCAGTACTTC
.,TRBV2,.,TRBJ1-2,CASRDPLGYGYTF,TGTGCCAGCCGGGACCCTCTAGGGTATGGCTACACCTTC
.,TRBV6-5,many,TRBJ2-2,CASSPVFTGELFF,TGTGCCAGCAGTCCGGTGTTCACCGGGGAGCTGTTTTTT
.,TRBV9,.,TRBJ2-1,CASSVEGWGGSEQFF,TGTGCCAGCAGCGTAGAGGGGTGGGGAGGTAGTGAGCAGTTCTTC
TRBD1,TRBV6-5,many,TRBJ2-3,CASSYSQGAGTDTQYF,TGTGCCAGCAGTTACTCGCAGGGGGCGGGTACAGATACGCAGTATTTT
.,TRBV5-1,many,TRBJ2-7,CASSFQGNPAYEQYF,TGCGCCAGCAGCTTTCAGGGAAACCCCGCGTACGAGCAGTACTTC
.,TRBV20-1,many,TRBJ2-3,CSASFSRDTDTQYF,TGCAGTGCTAGTTTTTCCCGCGACACAGATACGCAGTATTTT